This TCR beta chain emerged from a study of blood T cell repertoires in COVID-19. Study-level background: There were acute and convalescent COVID-19 samples, and they came from the United States, Italy and Spain. Sample material is recorded as cDNA or gDNA derived from T cells, B-cell-depleted T cells, or PBMCs.

V was pared by 0 bases and J by 5 bases, with 19 bases between. The germline V gene has CDR1 SEHNR and CDR2 FQNEAQ (reference sequence). The CDR3 is 18 residues long. Per the study methods: Reference gene primer amplification yielded estimated nucleated cell counts. TCRdb's copy holds only in-frame clones and misses some; the assay was immunoSEQ multiplex PCR. V and J calls and clone size come straight from that table; D and trimming were deduced from the DNA. The profile shows a few hundred thousand clones, roughly 90% of them singletons. Sequenced: peripheral blood. The chain employs TRBV7-9 and TRBJ2-2, with D possibly TRBD1 on 5 matching bases. The receptor comes from a man aged 50 to 59 with acute or convalescent COVID-19. The CDR3, as DNA: TGTGCCAGCAGCTTAGCGATGCGACAGAGACCAACAACCGGGGAGCTGTTTTTT. It specifies CASSLAMRQRPTTGELFF.